This T cell receptor beta chain was documented in a study of vaccination effects on CD4 cells after COVID-19. Assay: immunoSEQ multiplex PCR; the TCRdb copy retains only in-frame clones and omits some. Of around 35,000 clones listed, under 70% are singletons. The sample holds a few counts of this clone. Its antigen is not known. Viral peptide pool expansion of antigen-specific CD4+ T cells preceded sequencing in the ViraFEST assay. Having been cultured for 9 to 11 days, the cells underwent CD4+ T cell isolation. In the vaccine recipients, nucleocapsid antibodies were negative and there was no prior SARS-CoV-2 infection. It was with about 9.3 IU/ml IL-2 and about 9.2 ug/ml peptides that 1.5 million to 2.5 million PBMC per well were cultured. Germline V gene sequence: CDR1 SGHAT, CDR2 FQNNGV. The V and J ends lost 1 base and 5 bases, in that order; junction bases with no gene match: 9. This CDR3 region has 16 residues.

Study-level results: Healthy vaccinees showed cross-reactivity with common cold coronaviruses in only 1 of 255 vaccine-induced clones. Clonal contraction was marked in infection- and vaccine-induced clones late after vaccination.

The chain is built from TRBV11-2 and TRBJ1-2; 8 bases are shared with TRBD1. The material was CD4+ T cells from PBMCs cultured with HCoV-OC43 spike peptides, obtained before COVID-19 vaccination. The sample's subset: HCoV-OC43 spike overlapping peptide pool stimulation. The clonotype originates from a human donor who received a COVID-19 vaccine. The CDR3 is CASSLVGQGPFYGYTF. CDR3 sequence (DNA): TGTGCCAGCAGCTTAGTAGGACAGGGCCCCTTTTATGGCTACACCTTC.